The 10 T cell receptor beta chains below come from one sample, sequenced in a study of cytomegalovirus exposure and HLA in healthy donors. The PCR contained 60 Vbeta and 13 Jbeta primers. Measured with immunoSEQ multiplex PCR; TCRdb has only the in-frame clones, and not every one. This table has about 94,000 clones, around 66% appearing once. Sequencing was done on a sample of PBMCs. The source is a man between 25 and 39 years old in good health and CMV-seronegative.

The genes are TRBV28 and TRBJ2-7; D is perhaps TRBD1 (6 bases). This CDR3 is 16 amino acids long. CDR1 and CDR2 from the germline V gene are MDHEN and SYDVKM. Trimming shortened V by 3 bases and J by 3 bases, and 18 bases separated the two germline ends. DNA for the CDR3: TGTGCCAGCAGTTTCGCGTCGACAGGCTTTCACTACGAGCAGTACTTC. Its translation is CASSFASTGFHYEQYF.

The J gene is TRBJ2-4, the V gene TRBV2; TRBD1 is a possible D gene (5 bases). V was shortened by 10 bases and J by 6 bases, with 22 bases between the two germline ends. The CDR3 extends over 15 amino acids. Germline-derived CDR1 and CDR2 are SNHLY and FYNNEI. The CDR3 loop is CATEPDGVQGNIQYF. DNA of the CDR3: TGTGCCACCGAGCCCGATGGGGTTCAGGGAAACATTCAGTACTTC.

The chain uses TRBV29-1 and TRBJ2-2; a weak D match, TRBD1 (5 bases). Germline lookup yields CDR1 SQVTM and CDR2 ANQGSEA. The CDR3 totals 14 residues. The DNA of the CDR3 is TGCAACATTCGGTCCGCTAGGGGAACCGGGGAGCTGTTTTTT. Residues: CNIRSARGTGELFF.

This rearrangement joins TRBV7-3 to TRBJ2-5; tentatively, D is TRBD2 (6 bases). This CDR3 has 16 residues. Germline V gene sequence: CDR1 SGHTA, CDR2 FQGTGA. V lost 2 bases and J lost 3, with 16 bases in between. CDR3 in amino acids: CASSLESAGGEETQYF. CDR3 coding DNA: TGTGCCAGCAGCTTAGAGTCGGCCGGAGGGGAAGAGACCCAGTACTTC.

The chain has TRBV14 and TRBJ2-5; 10 bases are shared with TRBD2. The DNA end lines up better with TRBJ2-7; the J call may be wrong. This CDR3 comprises 15 residues. CDR1 is SGHDN and CDR2 is FVKESK in the germline V gene. The CDR3 DNA is TGTGCCAGCAGCCAGGACCTAGCGGGGGCAGGCGAGCAGTACTTC. Protein sequence: CASSQDLAGAGEQYF.

The chain combines TRBV6-5 with TRBJ2-7; no reliable D call. In germline, CDR1 is MNHEY, CDR2 SVGAGI. The CDR3 runs 12 residues. The ends were cut back, 4 bases at V and 4 bases at J, with 8 bases in the middle. The CDR3 coding sequence is TGTGCCAGCAGTTCCGACTTTTACGAGCAGTACTTC. Its protein is CASSSDFYEQYF.

This chain joins TRBV5-4 and TRBJ2-5; 9 bases align to TRBD2. V shed 4 bases and J 5 bases; nucleotides not matched to a gene: 12. Germline values: CDR1 SGHNT, CDR2 YYREEE (reference sequence). The CDR3 consists of 16 residues. CDR3 sequence: CASSPPLGTSKETQYF. The DNA of the CDR3 is TGTGCCAGCAGCCCGCCACTCGGGACTAGCAAGGAGACCCAGTACTTC.

The chain has TRBV19 and TRBJ2-7; TRBD1 aligns across 8 bases. The J segment lost 4 bases and the V segment lost 5 bases, leaving 10 bases of the junction unmatched. Germline loops: CDR1 LNHDA, CDR2 SQIVND (reference sequence). The CDR3 covers 15 residues. The CDR3 spells CASSVGTGDIYEQYF. The CDR3, as DNA: TGTGCCAGTAGTGTCGGGACAGGAGATATATACGAGCAGTACTTC. Looking up the rest from reference TRBV19 and TRBJ2-7 gives the full variable domain: DGGITQSPKYLFRKEGQNVTLSCEQNLNHDAMYWYRQDPGQGLRLIYYSQIVNDFQKGDIAEGYSVSREKKESFPLTVTSAQKNPTAFYLCASSVGTGDIYEQYFGPGTRLTVT.

This clone was counted a few times. V usage is TRBV9 and J usage is TRBJ2-3; 10 bases match TRBD2. CDR3 size: 16 residues. CDR1 is SGDLS, CDR2 YYNGEE, per germline. J gave up 9 bases and V 4 bases, and 14 bases lay outside the gene matches. The CDR3 DNA follows: TGTGCCAGCAGCCCGCGGGGCAGCGGGGGGGCGAAAACGCAGTATTTT. Its protein product is CASSPRGSGGAKTQYF.

The CDR3 protein is CASTRGGNQPQHF. The CDR3 region has the DNA TGTGCCAGCACACGGGGGGGGAATCAGCCCCAGCATTTT. J is TRBJ1-5 and V is TRBV6-6; D is possibly TRBD1 (5 bases). The CDR3 contains 13 residues. CDR1 and CDR2 from the germline V gene are MNHNY and SVGAGI (reference sequence). V lost 7 bases to trimming and J lost 4 bases, with 11 bases between them.